Each of the 16 T cell receptor beta chains below was sequenced from the same sample in a study of blood T cell repertoires in COVID-19. The assay was immunoSEQ multiplex PCR, and TCRdb's table has in-frame clones only and misses some. Here the sample spans over 200,000 clones, over 70% being singletons. Material: PBMCs or T cells enriched from blood (not recorded which). All receptors derive from a woman aged 30 to 39 who had been exposed to COVID-19.

This clone has only a few counts. The V call is TRBV3-1 (or the pseudogene TRBV3-2), the J call TRBJ1-2; TRBD1 agrees at 10 bases. V was clipped by 3 bases and J by 2 bases; unmatched bases: 3. The CDR3 totals 15 residues. Germline lookup yields CDR1 LGHDT and CDR2 YNNKEL (reference sequence). The CDR3 sequence is CASSHQGQGNYGYTF. CDR3 DNA: TGTGCCAGCAGCCACCAGGGACAGGGGAACTATGGCTACACCTTC.

The V gene is TRBV19, the J gene TRBJ1-1, with 10 bases identical to TRBD1. J lost 7 bases, V lost 5 bases, and 10 bases had no gene match. CDR3 length equals 15 residues. Germline CDR1 is LNHDA and CDR2 is SQIVND (reference sequence). CDR3: CASSQRQGASDEAFF. The CDR3 region has the DNA TGTGCCAGTAGTCAACGACAGGGGGCTTCTGATGAAGCTTTCTTT.

The chain combines TRBV9 with TRBJ2-1, with TRBD2 identical over 14 bases. The CDR3 spans 19 residues. CDR1 and CDR2 from the germline V gene are SGDLS and YYNGEE. After removal of 3 bases from V and 10 bases from J, the junction contained 18 bases not matched to a gene. The CDR3 bases are TGTGCCAGCAGCGAAGGGACTAGCGGGAGACTTCCTACAATGATGGAGCAGTTCTTC. It specifies CASSEGTSGRLPTMMEQFF. Full variable domain (missing parts from reference TRBV9 and TRBJ2-1): DSGVTQTPKHLITATGQRVTLRCSPRSGDLSVYWYQQSLDQGLQFLIQYYNGEERAKGNILERFSAQQFPDLHSELNLSSLELGDSALYFCASSEGTSGRLPTMMEQFFGPGTRLTVL.

V gene TRBV5-6 combines with J gene TRBJ1-1; no firm D call. From germline, CDR1 is SGHDT and CDR2 YYEEEE. V lost 3 bases, J lost 4 bases, and 19 bases lay in between. The CDR3 is 16 amino acids. The CDR3 region has the DNA TGTGCCAGCAGCTCCTACGGCGGCTGGCAGTTCACTGAAGCTTTCTTT. It yields the protein CASSSYGGWQFTEAFF.

The V and J genes are TRBV9 and TRBJ2-1, with 7 bases fitting TRBD1. V lost 4 bases and J lost 13; bases outside the gene matches: 20. Looked up from germline, CDR1 is SGDLS and CDR2 is YYNGEE. The CDR3 covers 16 residues. In DNA, the CDR3 is TGTGCCAGCAGCCTTGCTGGACAGGAGGCGGATACAGGACAGTTCTTC. This codes for CASSLAGQEADTGQFF.

CDR3 sequence (DNA): TGTGCCAGCAGCTTGGCACAGGGGAGCGCCAATGAGCAGTTCTTC. Translated, it gives CASSLAQGSANEQFF. The chain links TRBV5-5 to TRBJ2-1; the match to TRBD1 covers 7 bases. Germline values: CDR1 SGHKS, CDR2 YYEKEE (reference sequence). J was trimmed by 6 bases and V by 0 bases; bases with no gene match: 6. The CDR3 length is 15 residues. Variable domain in full (rest from reference TRBV5-5 and TRBJ2-1): DAGVTQSPTHLIKTRGQQVTLRCSPISGHKSVSWYQQVLGQGPQFIFQYYEKEERGRGNFPDRFSARQFPNYSSELNVNALLLGDSALYLCASSLAQGSANEQFFGPGTRLTVL.

This clone turned up a few times. The rearrangement joins TRBV13 to TRBJ1-1; 7 bases are a match to TRBD1. Germline CDR1 is PRHDT and CDR2 is FYEKMQ (reference sequence). J was trimmed by 3 bases and V by 10 bases; bases with no gene match: 17. This CDR3 is built from 16 residues. The CDR3 here is CATNRHLRGEDTEAFF. The CDR3 DNA reads as TGTGCCACCAACAGACACCTCAGGGGGGAAGACACTGAAGCTTTCTTT.

As to this clone: A read error may account for a junction end that differs from germline. V is TRBV6-5 and J is TRBJ2-6; D remains unclear. Germline CDR1 reads MNHEY; CDR2 reads SVGAGI. The CDR3 runs to 13 residues. The CDR3 spells CANSLSGANVLTF. The CDR3, as DNA: TGTGCCAACAGTTTATCTGGGGCCAACGTCCTGACTTTC.

The genes are TRBV9 and TRBJ2-7, with TRBD2 matching over 9 bases. This CDR3 comprises 14 residues. Germline CDR1 SGDLS, CDR2 YYNGEE. J was trimmed by 6 bases and V by 3 bases; bases with no gene match: 7. The CDR3 here is CASSAKGGGGEQYF. The DNA of the CDR3 is TGTGCCAGCAGCGCCAAGGGCGGGGGGGGCGAGCAGTACTTC.

This sequence joins TRBV28 and TRBJ1-4; D is undetermined. Germline V gene sequence: CDR1 MDHEN, CDR2 SYDVKM. Between the trimmed V and J ends, which lost 1 base and 1 base, there was a span of 19 bases. The length of the CDR3 is 19 residues. CDR3 DNA sequence: TGTGCCAGCAGTTTATCCCTCCCGGGATCTGTCGGAACTAATGAAAAACTGTTTTTT. Its protein product is CASSLSLPGSVGTNEKLFF.

The chain carries TRBV9 and TRBJ1-1; tentatively, D is TRBD1 (6 bases). Between the trimmed V and J ends, which lost 1 base and 0 bases, there was a span of 16 bases. Germline CDR1 is SGDLS and CDR2 is YYNGEE. The CDR3 has 17 amino acids. As DNA, the CDR3 is TGTGCCAGCAGCGTAACCCCGGGGGGGGCCATGAACACTGAAGCTTTCTTT. Its protein is CASSVTPGGAMNTEAFF.

J is TRBJ1-2 and V is TRBV6-1; the match to TRBD1 covers 8 bases. The CDR3 spans 18 residues. Germline-derived CDR1 and CDR2 are MNHNS and SASEGT. Germline trimming cut 3 bases from V and 3 bases from J; bases unmatched to any gene: 15. The CDR3 sequence: CASSDPGQGVYLYYGYTF. CDR3 in DNA: TGTGCCAGCAGTGACCCAGGACAGGGAGTATACCTTTACTATGGCTACACCTTC.

The V and J genes are TRBV11-2 and TRBJ1-6, with TRBD1 matching 10 bases. V lost 4 bases, J lost 15 bases, and 12 bases stayed unmatched. The CDR3 contains 15 residues. Germline CDR1 and CDR2: SGHAT and FQNNGV. The CDR3 region is CASSSFRDRGIYLHF. The CDR3 bases are TGTGCCAGCAGCTCTTTCCGGGACAGGGGTATTTACCTCCACTTT.

This clone was counted once. The CDR3 bases are TGCGCCAGCAGCCAGCCCGGGGTTGGCTATGGCTACACCTTC. This codes for CASSQPGVGYGYTF. The rearrangement joins TRBV4-1 to TRBJ1-2; D is ambiguous. With 3 bases removed from V and 4 bases from J, the gap between germline ends came to 12 bases. Per the germline V gene, CDR1 is MGHRA and CDR2 is YSYEKL. The CDR3 extends over 14 amino acids.

This sequence joins TRBV6-4 and TRBJ2-3; the match to TRBD2 covers 12 bases. V was pared by 3 bases and J by 5 bases, with 3 bases of the junction left unmatched. The CDR3 runs to 15 residues. CDR1 and CDR2 from the germline V gene are MRHNA and SNTAGT. The CDR3 loop reads CASSDLAGGLDTQYF. For the CDR3, the DNA is TGTGCCAGCAGTGATCTAGCGGGAGGGCTAGATACGCAGTATTTT.

The CDR3 reads CASSLANSGDYGYTF. The DNA of the CDR3 is TGTGCCAGCAGCTTGGCCAATTCAGGCGACTATGGCTACACCTTC. The chain uses TRBV5-4 and TRBJ1-2, with D unresolved. V lost 0 bases and J 3 bases, leaving 12 bases between the germline ends. Germline assignment: CDR1 SGHNT and CDR2 YYREEE (reference sequence). CDR3 length: 15 residues.